The present T cell receptor beta chain was sequenced within a study of blood T cell repertoires in COVID-19. Study context: PBMCs, B-cell-depleted T cells, or T cells were the source of the cDNA or gDNA that made up the material.

V shed 5 bases, J shed 0 bases, and the junction held 6 bases outside the gene matches. Germline CDR1 ENHRY, CDR2 SYGVKD. The CDR3 covers 16 residues. Generated by immunoSEQ multiplex PCR, the TCRdb table keeps only in-frame clones and is missing some. The data contain around 250,000 clones, 85% to 90% of them seen just once; the ten biggest clones take up 6.2%. Material for sequencing was peripheral blood. The receptor's source is a man in his 60s with acute or convalescent COVID-19. The chain has TRBV10-3 and TRBJ1-4, with 7 bases matching TRBD1. The CDR3 is CAISPGQAATNEKLFF. The CDR3 DNA reads as TGTGCCATCAGTCCAGGACAGGCCGCAACTAATGAAAAACTGTTTTTT.